This paragraph covers one T cell receptor beta chain sequence. What it recognizes is unknown. This specimen belongs to a study of T-cell reconstitution after alpha-beta-depleted transplantation in children. Broader study findings: Reports say that about two months after transplant, the alpha-beta T cells came out of several hundred graft clones that had expanded.

This CDR3 has 13 amino acids. Germline V gene data show CDR1 as MDHEN and CDR2 as SYDVKM. Trimming left V 5 bases short and J 8 bases short, with 15 bases between. Library preparation (for TCRbeta) was performed with unique molecular identifiers. TCRdb processed the PCR reads anew with MiXCR; each CDR3 protein has one entry. The table shows 500,000 to 650,000 distinct CDR3 sequences, with about an eighth occurring only once. The material sequenced was PBMCs, mostly from graft donor cells, taken 180 days after TCRalphabeta/CD19-depleted stem cell transplant. This TCR came from a female patient aged 2-15 years who had a stem cell transplant for aplastic anemia, so the T cells may come from the graft donor. This sequence joins TRBV28 and TRBJ1-1; D unclear. CDR3 residues: CASSGVIVSEAFF. CDR3 DNA sequence: TGTGCCAGCAGTGGGGTCATCGTATCCGAAGCTTTCTTT.